These 26 T cell receptor beta chains share one sample of origin, sequenced in a study of response to subunit inactivated influenza vaccine (dated by TCRdb to 2016 to 2019). The method was RT-PCR. TCRdb shows the sequencer as Illumina HiSeq 2500. TCRdb reworked the public reads: Q25 trimming with fastp, MiXCR clone assembly, productive beta chains retained. Rows are unified per CDR3 protein, each entry keeping the most common DNA and genes. Within this sample are roughly 550,000 distinct CDR3 sequences, with under 30% of them counted one time only. Approximately 3% of the sample goes to the ten largest clones. The data also belong to a second study, concerning T cells expressing NK-cell markers. According to the second study: 5'RACE template switching, by which a universal primer site and unique molecular identifiers were added, was used to make TCR beta cDNA libraries.

The sequencing here drew on CD4+ T cells sorted from PBMCs, taken 11 to 12 days after vaccination. The receptors were sampled from a man aged 45-65 years who received an inactivated influenza vaccine. Donor details come from another sample of the same person, matched by shared clones.

The sample holds a few counts of this clonotype. The rearrangement uses TRBV20-1 and TRBJ2-1, with 9 bases aligning to TRBD2. With 4 bases clipped from V and 8 bases from J, the junction kept 18 bases outside the gene matches. CDR1 is DFQATT and CDR2 is SNEGSKA in the germline V gene (reference sequence). The CDR3 is 17 residues long. The CDR3 DNA follows: TGCAGTGCTACCGCCGTAAGACCGGGACTAGCTATCGATGAGCAGTTCTTC. Translating it yields CSATAVRPGLAIDEQFF.

The CDR3 reads CATSRGDRGHYTEAFF. CDR3 DNA sequence: TGTGCCACCAGCAGAGGGGACAGGGGGCATTACACTGAAGCTTTCTTT. This rearrangement joins TRBV15 to TRBJ1-1; 12 nucleotides match TRBD1. The CDR3 extends over 16 amino acids. Germline V gene sequence: CDR1 LNHNV, CDR2 YYDKDF (reference sequence). V gave up 1 base and J gave up 3 bases; unmatched junction bases: 3.

Only a few counts were recorded for this clonotype. The genes are TRBV4-2 and TRBJ2-1; 8 nucleotides agree with TRBD1. CDR3 length: 16 residues. CDR1 and CDR2 (germline): LGHNA, YNFKEQ. The trim removed 0 bases at V and 5 bases at J, leaving 6 bases unmatched. CDR3 nucleotide sequence: TGTGCCAGCAGCCAAGATGCAGGACAGGGCAACAATGAGCAGTTCTTC. Translated: CASSQDAGQGNNEQFF.

The J gene is TRBJ1-2, the V gene TRBV7-6, with 9 bases matching TRBD1. V gave up 8 bases and J gave up 6 bases; unmatched junction bases: 4. This CDR3 has 12 amino acids. Germline V gene data show CDR1 as SGHVS and CDR2 as FNYEAQ. Here the CDR3 DNA reads TGTGCCAGCGGTTGGGACAGGGATGGCTACACCTTC. Protein: CASGWDRDGYTF.

V and J are TRBV12-3 or TRBV12-4 and TRBJ2-3; D uncertain. The length of the CDR3 is 15 residues. The V gene lost 3 bases and the J gene lost 0 bases, with 10 bases spanning the gap. The CDR3 nucleotides read TGTGCCAGCAGTTTTAAAGGGCCTAGCACAGATACGCAGTATTTT. Protein: CASSFKGPSTDTQYF.

This clonotype was detected ten times or more. The chain links TRBV3-1 to TRBJ1-5; D might be TRBD1 (6 bases). The CDR3 runs to 14 residues. Trimming left V 5 bases short and J 7 bases short, with 15 bases between. Germline-derived CDR1 and CDR2 are LGHDT and YNNKEL (reference sequence). The CDR3 DNA reads TGTGCCAGCAGCGGACGGGGGGCGGGCCAGCCCCAGCATTTT. Translating it yields CASSGRGAGQPQHF.

CDR3 region: CASSRENRGLNEKLFF. The CDR3 nucleotides read TGTGCCAGCAGCAGGGAAAACAGGGGGCTAAATGAAAAACTGTTTTTT. The rearrangement uses TRBV7-9 and TRBJ1-4; TRBD1 agrees at 9 bases. V lost 5 bases, J lost 5 bases, and 9 bases stayed unmatched. The germline V gene encodes CDR1 SEHNR and CDR2 FQNEAQ (reference sequence). The CDR3 has 16 residues.

This clonotype was seen a handful of times. The chain joins TRBV4-2 to TRBJ2-4; D is unresolved. This CDR3 comprises 16 residues. Between the trimmed V and J ends, which lost 4 bases and 0 bases, there was a span of 13 bases. The germline V gene has CDR1 LGHNA and CDR2 YNFKEQ. The CDR3 protein is CASSPSVVIAKNIQYF. The CDR3 DNA is TGTGCCAGCAGCCCTTCTGTCGTAATAGCCAAAAACATTCAGTACTTC.

The table lists this clonotype with a count of one. The chain couples TRBV20-1 to TRBJ2-3, with D possibly matching TRBD1 (6 bases). V was pared by 5 bases and J by 2 bases, with 17 bases between. CDR1 DFQATT and CDR2 SNEGSKA come from the germline V gene (reference sequence). CDR3 length: 15 residues. As DNA, the CDR3 is TGCAGTGCTCCAGAGGGGGTGCGGCCCACAGATACGCAGTATTTT. As protein: CSAPEGVRPTDTQYF.

The gene calls are TRBV7-9 and TRBJ2-1; TRBD2 aligns across 8 bases. Per the germline V gene, CDR1 is SEHNR and CDR2 is FQNEAQ (reference sequence). V was pared by 3 bases and J by 4 bases, with 5 bases of the junction left unmatched. The CDR3 covers 15 residues. The CDR3 loop reads CASSFTSGMYNEQFF. CDR3 DNA sequence: TGTGCCAGCAGCTTCACTAGCGGAATGTACAATGAGCAGTTCTTC. Full variable domain (remainder filled in from reference TRBV7-9 and TRBJ2-1): DTGVSQNPRHKITKRGQNVTFRCDPISEHNRLYWYRQTLGQGPEFLTYFQNEAQLEKSRLLSDRFSAERPKGSFSTLEIQRTEQGDSAMYLCASSFTSGMYNEQFFGPGTRLTVL.

The chain uses TRBV6-2 or TRBV6-3 and TRBJ1-1; D is perhaps TRBD1 (6 bases). The CDR3 has 14 amino acids. V dropped 5 bases and J dropped 1 base, with 11 bases sitting between them. Germline-derived CDR1 and CDR2 are MNHEY and SVGEGT. As DNA, the CDR3 is TGTGCCAGCAGTGCCATGACAGGGAACACTGAAGCTTTCTTT. Residues: CASSAMTGNTEAFF.

This clonotype was found a few times. The V call is TRBV6-1, the J call TRBJ2-3; 7 nucleotides align to TRBD2. This CDR3 comprises 15 residues. J lost 0 bases, V lost 5 bases, and 5 bases had no gene match. Germline values: CDR1 MNHNS, CDR2 SASEGT. The CDR3 spells CASSRGLGSTDTQYF. The DNA of the CDR3 is TGTGCCAGCAGTCGTGGACTAGGGAGCACAGATACGCAGTATTTT.

This clonotype was detected ten times or more. The chain has TRBV29-1 and TRBJ2-2, with 8 bases lining up with TRBD1. The length of the CDR3 is 12 residues. V lost 6 bases, J lost 5 bases, and 2 bases stayed unmatched. Germline CDR1 and CDR2: SQVTM and ANQGSEA. CDR3 loop: CSVGQGTGELFF. CDR3 DNA sequence: TGCAGCGTAGGACAGGGTACCGGGGAGCTGTTTTTT.

V gene TRBV20-1 combines with J gene TRBJ2-7, with 15 positions matching TRBD2. The CDR3 has 17 residues. V dropped 5 bases and J dropped 2; count of bases not matched to a gene: 10. Per germline, CDR1 DFQATT and CDR2 SNEGSKA (reference sequence). The CDR3 protein is CSAAGLAGGLLTYEQYF. Here the CDR3 DNA reads TGCAGTGCTGCGGGACTAGCGGGAGGCCTCCTCACCTACGAGCAGTACTTC.

The chain couples TRBV25-1 to TRBJ1-2; D gene uncertain. In germline, CDR1 is MGHDK, CDR2 SYGVNS. The ends were cut back, 4 bases at V and 4 bases at J, with 7 bases in the middle. This CDR3 comprises 12 residues. The CDR3 region has the DNA TGTGCCAGCAGTGGACGTGGCTATGGCTACACCTTC. It specifies CASSGRGYGYTF.

V usage is TRBV7-2 and J usage is TRBJ2-5, with 10 bases aligning to TRBD1. This CDR3 has 16 amino acids. V lost 0 bases to trimming and J lost 1 base; unmatched junction nucleotides: 2. CDR1 is SGHTA and CDR2 is FQGNSA in the germline V gene. The CDR3 DNA reads TGTGCCAGCAGCTTAGCGGGACAGGGGCCCCAAGAGACCCAGTACTTC. It yields the protein CASSLAGQGPQETQYF. Full variable domain (missing parts from reference TRBV7-2 and TRBJ2-5): GAGVSQSPSNKVTEKGKDVELRCDPISGHTALYWYRQSLGQGLEFLIYFQGNSAPDKSGLPSDRFSAERTGGSVSTLTIQRTQQEDSAVYLCASSLAGQGPQETQYFGPGTRLLVL.

The chain carries TRBV3-1 and TRBJ1-1; D possibly corresponds to TRBD1 (5 bases). The CDR3 runs 13 residues. V shed 8 bases and J shed 2 bases, with 12 bases lying between them. In germline, CDR1 is LGHDT, CDR2 YNNKEL (reference sequence). The CDR3 sequence is CASVGAPNTEAFF. The CDR3 bases are TGTGCCAGCGTAGGGGCCCCAAACACTGAAGCTTTCTTT. Together with reference TRBV3-1 and TRBJ1-1, the CDR3 gives the full variable domain: DTAVSQTPKYLVTQMGNDKSIKCEQNLGHDTMYWYKQDSKKFLKIMFSYNNKELIINETVPNRFSPKSPDKAHLNLHINSLELGDSAVYFCASVGAPNTEAFFGQGTRLTVV.

CDR3 sequence (DNA): TGCAGTGCTAGAGATGTCCGGGGGGCGTCCCAAGAGACCCAGTACTTC. This encodes CSARDVRGASQETQYF. The chain couples TRBV20-1 to TRBJ2-5, with a possible D match to TRBD2 (7 bases). Per the germline V gene, CDR1 is DFQATT and CDR2 is SNEGSKA (reference sequence). CDR3 length: 16 amino acids. The ends were cut back, 0 bases at V and 1 base at J, with 15 bases in the middle.

This clonotype was detected a few times. One junction end does not reproduce the germline sequence, and a read error may be involved. The chain is built from TRBV7-8 and TRBJ1-3; D gene unclear. The germline V gene has CDR1 SGHVS and CDR2 FQNEAQ. CDR3 length: 12 amino acids. This chain's CDR3 is CASSLAGSTIYF. The DNA of the CDR3 is TGTGCCAGCAGTCTCGCGGGAAGCACCATATATTTT.

Note on this clonotype: Its ends do not fully match the called genes, so a read error is possible. The chain couples TRBV7-7 to TRBJ2-1; a weak D match, TRBD1 (5 bases). CDR1 is SSHAT and CDR2 is FNYEAQ in the germline V gene (reference sequence). This CDR3 contains 14 residues. This CDR3 is CASSLVRGNGEQFF. The CDR3 DNA sequence: TGTGCTAGCAGCTTAGTTAGGGGTAACGGTGAGCAGTTCTTC.

DNA of the CDR3: TGTGCCAGCAGCCTGACAGGGGTGCAGACCCAGTACTTC. Translated: CASSLTGVQTQYF. The J gene is TRBJ2-5, the V gene TRBV28, with 8 bases lining up with TRBD1. This CDR3 has 13 amino acids. The germline V gene has CDR1 MDHEN and CDR2 SYDVKM. The J segment lost 6 bases and the V segment lost 6 bases, leaving 6 bases of the junction unmatched.

CDR3 in amino acids: CASSPLPGDLRDEQFF. In DNA form, the CDR3 reads TGTGCCAGCTCACCATTACCAGGGGATCTTAGGGATGAGCAGTTCTTC. The genes are TRBV18 and TRBJ2-1, with D perhaps matching TRBD1 (6 bases). V was trimmed by 2 bases and J by 8 bases, leaving 19 bases between them. Germline CDR1 reads KGHSH; CDR2 reads LQKENI. CDR3 length: 16 residues.

The chain carries TRBV6-2 or TRBV6-3 and TRBJ2-3; 10 bases fit TRBD2. Germline-derived CDR1 and CDR2 are MNHEY and SVGEGT. J lost 3 bases, V lost 2 bases, and 5 bases had no gene match. This CDR3 spans 16 amino acids. In DNA, the CDR3 is TGTGCCAGCAGTTACCCACTAGCGGGACAGACAGATACGCAGTATTTT. Amino acids: CASSYPLAGQTDTQYF.

The chain couples TRBV7-2 to TRBJ2-3; D is unclear. This CDR3 contains 16 residues. Trimming stripped 1 base from V and 3 bases from J, with 14 bases between. The germline CDR1 and CDR2 sequences are SGHTA and FQGNSA. The CDR3 bases are TGTGCCAGCAGCTTAGTGGTGTTGGTTGGTACAGATACGCAGTATTTT. Translated: CASSLVVLVGTDTQYF. The full variable domain, with the rest looked up from reference TRBV7-2 and TRBJ2-3, is GAGVSQSPSNKVTEKGKDVELRCDPISGHTALYWYRQSLGQGLEFLIYFQGNSAPDKSGLPSDRFSAERTGGSVSTLTIQRTQQEDSAVYLCASSLVVLVGTDTQYFGPGTRLTVL.

The rearrangement joins TRBV28 to TRBJ1-2; D might be TRBD1 (5 bases). The V end was cut by 10 bases, the J end by 0 bases, with 12 bases between. Per the germline V gene, CDR1 is MDHEN and CDR2 is SYDVKM. This CDR3 has 13 amino acids. The CDR3: CANWDRANYGYTF. The CDR3 DNA follows: TGTGCCAACTGGGACCGAGCTAACTATGGCTACACCTTC.

This chain links TRBV20-1 with TRBJ2-2; 7 nucleotides align to TRBD1. CDR3 length: 13 amino acids. V was pared by 2 bases and J by 8 bases, with 5 bases of the junction left unmatched. Germline V gene lookup returns CDR1 DFQATT and CDR2 SNEGSKA (reference sequence). The CDR3 DNA reads as TGCAGTGCTAGAAGGGGGCTTGTTGGGGAGCTGTTTTTT. Translating gives CSARRGLVGELFF.